The rows below give T cell receptor beta chains drawn from one sample of a study of blood T cell repertoires in COVID-19. Measured with immunoSEQ multiplex PCR; TCRdb has only the in-frame clones, and not every one. The table has about 74,000 clones, roughly four fifths seen once; the top ten hold roughly 13%. The sample was peripheral blood. These TCRs come from a human donor in a cohort sampled during active COVID-19. Each CDR3 is given with its conserved first and last residue. The order of the fields is V gene, clone size, J gene, D gene, CDR3 protein, CDR3 DNA. D genes are given only for firm matches. Some rows mark clone size as missing; the rest say once, few, many or name a class of expanded clone.

V: TRBV7-2; size: NA; J: TRBJ2-7; D: TRBD1; CDR3: CASSWGQGPYEQYF; DNA: TGTGCCAGCAGCTGGGGACAGGGGCCCTACGAGCAGTACTTC
V: TRBV27; size: NA; J: TRBJ2-3; D: TRBD2; CDR3: CASSSSLIAGAGTDTQYF; DNA: TGTGCCAGCAGTTCGTCACTTATAGCGGGGGCGGGGACAGATACGCAGTATTTT
V: TRBV6-5; size: NA; J: TRBJ2-7; D: TRBD1; CDR3: CASRGTGQGVQQYF; DNA: TGTGCCAGCAGAGGAACGGGACAGGGAGTGCAGCAGTACTTC
V: TRBV5-1; size: NA; J: TRBJ2-1; D: TRBD1; CDR3: CASSFRQGIVHNEQFF; DNA: TGCGCCAGCAGCTTTCGACAGGGAATAGTCCACAATGAGCAGTTCTTC
V: TRBV28; size: NA; J: TRBJ1-1; D: NA; CDR3: CASSDPDIIKTLNTEAFF; DNA: TGTGCCAGCAGTGACCCGGACATTATAAAAACCTTGAACACTGAAGCTTTCTTT
V: TRBV28; size: NA; J: TRBJ2-7; D: TRBD1; CDR3: CASRNRGQTYEQYF; DNA: TGTGCCAGCAGAAACAGGGGACAGACCTACGAGCAGTACTTC
V: TRBV3-1/TRBV3-2; size: NA; J: TRBJ2-1; D: NA; CDR3: CASSHPPRLGRNEQFF; DNA: TGTGCCAGCAGCCATCCCCCCCGACTAGGTCGGAATGAGCAGTTCTTC
V: TRBV5-1; size: NA; J: TRBJ2-3; D: TRBD2; CDR3: CASSVSGGGDTQYF; DNA: TGCGCCAGCAGCGTTAGCGGGGGTGGGGATACGCAGTATTTT
V: TRBV5-1; size: NA; J: TRBJ2-7; D: TRBD1; CDR3: CASSQGTGVTYEQYF; DNA: TGCGCCAGCAGCCAGGGGACAGGGGTAACGTACGAGCAGTACTTC
V: TRBV7-6; size: NA; J: TRBJ2-1; D: NA; CDR3: CASSSDPHREFF; DNA: TGTGCCAGCAGCTCCGACCCACACAGGGAGTTCTTC
V: TRBV4-1; size: NA; J: TRBJ2-1; D: TRBD2; CDR3: CASSQPRLAGGTGNEQFF; DNA: TGCGCCAGCAGCCAACCGAGACTAGCGGGGGGCACCGGCAATGAGCAGTTCTTC
V: TRBV7-2; size: NA; J: TRBJ1-6; D: NA; CDR3: CASSLAQASPLHF; DNA: TGTGCCAGCAGCTTAGCCCAGGCTTCACCCCTCCACTTT
V: TRBV7-3; size: once; J: TRBJ2-1; D: NA; CDR3: CASSRRGEQFF; DNA: TGTGCCAGCAGCCGTCGGGGTGAGCAGTTCTTC
V: TRBV28; size: NA; J: TRBJ1-1; D: NA; CDR3: CASSLGRRAGTEAFF; DNA: TGTGCCAGCAGTTTAGGGCGGAGGGCGGGCACTGAAGCTTTCTTT
V: TRBV7-6; size: few; J: TRBJ2-7; D: TRBD2; CDR3: CASSARRGGYEQYF; DNA: TGTGCCAGCAGCGCGAGACGGGGGGGTTACGAGCAGTACTTC
V: TRBV7-2; size: NA; J: TRBJ2-3; D: TRBD1; CDR3: CASSYDWTGGFAQYF; DNA: TGTGCCAGCAGCTATGACTGGACAGGGGGATTCGCGCAGTATTTT